The source of this TCR beta chain is a study of metastatic and nonmetastatic thyroid tumors. The overall study: The comparison covered peripheral blood and tumor or nodule tissue in malignant and benign thyroid patients.

Every patient underwent thyroid surgery untreated. TCRdb reanalyzed the PCR reads with MiXCR. Of about 50,000 clones listed, 4% are singletons. This clone was counted ten times or more. Likely a read error: the CDR3 ends without its conserved phenylalanine or tryptophan. From germline, CDR1 is SGHDT and CDR2 YYEEEE. This CDR3 has 13 amino acids. The J segment lost 5 bases and the V segment lost 5 bases, leaving 4 bases of the junction unmatched. The sequenced material came from blood. This sequence joins TRBV5-6 and TRBJ1-2; 9 bases align to TRBD1. The clonotype originates from a female donor with papillary thyroid cancer or a benign thyroid nodule (not recorded which). Some clones in this sample may be carry-over from other donors' samples. The CDR3 here is CASRRGQGYGYTL. The CDR3 region has the DNA TGTGCCAGCAGACGGGGACAGGGATATGGCTACACCCTC.